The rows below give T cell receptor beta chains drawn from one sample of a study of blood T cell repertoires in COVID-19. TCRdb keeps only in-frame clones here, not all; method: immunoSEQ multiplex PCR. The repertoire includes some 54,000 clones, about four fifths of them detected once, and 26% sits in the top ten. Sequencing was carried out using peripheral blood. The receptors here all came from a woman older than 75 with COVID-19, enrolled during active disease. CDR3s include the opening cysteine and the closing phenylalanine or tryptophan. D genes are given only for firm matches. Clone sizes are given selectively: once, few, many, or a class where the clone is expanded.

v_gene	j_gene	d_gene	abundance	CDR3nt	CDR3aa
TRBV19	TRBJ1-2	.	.	TGTGCCAGTAGTCTCGGACTCAACTATGGCTACACCTTC	CASSLGLNYGYTF
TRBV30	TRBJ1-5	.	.	TGTGCCTGGAGTGGACCTGGGGCAGCGAATAGCAATCAGCCCCAGCATTTT	CAWSGPGAANSNQPQHF
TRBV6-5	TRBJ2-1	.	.	TGTGCCAGCAGTTACTCTGGCCTGGCGGGTAATGAGCAGTTCTTC	CASSYSGLAGNEQFF
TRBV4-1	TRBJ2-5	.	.	TGCGCCAGCAGCCAAGGGACGGGAACAAGGTACTTC	CASSQGTGTRYF
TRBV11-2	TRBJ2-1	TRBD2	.	TGTGCCAGCAGCCCCGGACTAGTCACCTACAATGAGCAGTTCTTC	CASSPGLVTYNEQFF
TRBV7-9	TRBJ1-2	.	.	TGTGCCAGCAGCTTAGCGGATAGGGGGTCGAGTGGCTACACCTTC	CASSLADRGSSGYTF
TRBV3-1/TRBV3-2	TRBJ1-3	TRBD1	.	TGTGCCAGCAGCTCTGGACAGGGTTTATATTTT	CASSSGQGLYF
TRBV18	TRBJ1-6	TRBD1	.	TGTGCCAGCTCCTCAAACAGTCCCCTGGCAGGGGGTTCACCCCTCCACTTT	CASSSNSPLAGGSPLHF
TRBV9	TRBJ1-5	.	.	TGTGCCAGCAGCGTTGGCACCAATCAGCCCCAGCATTTT	CASSVGTNQPQHF
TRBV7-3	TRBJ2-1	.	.	TGTGCCAGCAGCCAAAGGGGGTCTCCGAGCTCCTACAATGAGCAGTTCTTC	CASSQRGSPSSYNEQFF
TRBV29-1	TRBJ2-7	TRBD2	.	TGCAGCGTTGAAGACAGCCTTAGGACTAGCGGGAGGGCCTGGGGTTACGAGCAGTACTTC	CSVEDSLRTSGRAWGYEQYF
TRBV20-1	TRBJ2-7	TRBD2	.	TGCAGTGCTAGAGATGGGGGGGACCTCCTCTTC	CSARDGGDLLF
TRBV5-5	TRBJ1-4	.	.	TGTGCCAGCAGCTTGGCGGTCAGTAGCCGTCCTAATGAAAAACTGTTTTTT	CASSLAVSSRPNEKLFF
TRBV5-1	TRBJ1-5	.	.	TGCGCCAGCAGCTTGACAGTAAATCAGCCCCAGCATTTT	CASSLTVNQPQHF
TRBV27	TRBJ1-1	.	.	TGTGCCAGCAGTTTACAGGGGATGAACACTGAAGCTTTCTTT	CASSLQGMNTEAFF
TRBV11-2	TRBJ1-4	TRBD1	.	TGTGCCAGCAGCTCCGGGACAGCCCTTGAAAAACTGTTTTTT	CASSSGTALEKLFF
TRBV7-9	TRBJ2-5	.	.	TGTGCCAGCAGCTTAAACCCGGCGGGGACCCAGTACTTC	CASSLNPAGTQYF
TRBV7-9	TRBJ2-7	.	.	TGTGCCAGCAGCCCTAGTGGGGGGAACGAGCAGTACTTC	CASSPSGGNEQYF
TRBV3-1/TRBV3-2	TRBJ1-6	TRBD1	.	TGTGCCAGCAGCCAAGAAACAGGGGGCACGTTAGGGTCACCCCTCCACTTT	CASSQETGGTLGSPLHF
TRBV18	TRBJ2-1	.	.	TGTGCCAGCTCACCCGGACTGGGCAACAATGAGCAGTTCTTC	CASSPGLGNNEQFF
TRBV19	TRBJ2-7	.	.	TGTGCCAGTAGTATGGGCCCCTACGAGCAGTACTTC	CASSMGPYEQYF
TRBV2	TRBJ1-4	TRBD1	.	TGTGCCAGCAGGCTTCAGGGGGTAGCTAATGAAAAACTGTTTTTT	CASRLQGVANEKLFF
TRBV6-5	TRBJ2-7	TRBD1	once	TGTGCCAGCAGCACCGGGACAGGGAGGGAGCAGTACTTC	CASSTGTGREQYF
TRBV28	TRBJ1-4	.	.	TGTGCCAGCCTTGAGGGGGGGCTGCGGAAACTGTTTTTT	CASLEGGLRKLFF
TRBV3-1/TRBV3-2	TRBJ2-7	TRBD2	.	TGTGCCAGCAGCCCGACTAGCAACTACGAGCAGTACTTC	CASSPTSNYEQYF
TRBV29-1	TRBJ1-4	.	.	TGCAGCGTTCGAGGGGGTTGGGACATTACAACTAATGAAAAACTGTTTTTT	CSVRGGWDITTNEKLFF
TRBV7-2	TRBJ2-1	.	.	TGTGCCAGCGTTCTTTTGGGGCCTTCCTACAATGAGCAGTTCTTC	CASVLLGPSYNEQFF
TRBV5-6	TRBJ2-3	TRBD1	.	TGTGCCAGCAGCTGGGGGGACAGGGCGAGGACAGATACGCAGTATTTT	CASSWGDRARTDTQYF
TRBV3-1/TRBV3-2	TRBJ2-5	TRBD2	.	TGTGCCAGCAGCCAAACACAAGGGACTAGCGGCCAAGAGACCCAGTACTTC	CASSQTQGTSGQETQYF
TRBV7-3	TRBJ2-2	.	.	TGTGCCAGCAGCTTAGGGCCGGGGGATAGCACCGGGGAGCTGTTTTTT	CASSLGPGDSTGELFF
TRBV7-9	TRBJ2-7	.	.	TGTGCCAGCAGCCCACCGGGGTCCTACGAGCAGTACTTC	CASSPPGSYEQYF
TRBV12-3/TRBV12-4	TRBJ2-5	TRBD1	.	TGTGCCAGCAGTTCATACAGGGGGGAGACCCAGTACTTC	CASSSYRGETQYF
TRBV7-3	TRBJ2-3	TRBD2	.	TGTGCCAGCAGCTTAACTAGCGGGACAGATACGCAGTATTTT	CASSLTSGTDTQYF
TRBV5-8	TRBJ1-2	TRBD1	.	TGTGCCAGCAGCTCGCAAACAGGGGGTTCTTATGGCTACACCTTC	CASSSQTGGSYGYTF
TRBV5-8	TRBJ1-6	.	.	TGTGCCAGCAGTCCAGTTTCACCCCTCCACTTT	CASSPVSPLHF
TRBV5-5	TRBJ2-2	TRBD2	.	TGTGCCAGCAGCTTGATTTCGACTAGCGGGATACCCGGGGAGCTGTTTTTT	CASSLISTSGIPGELFF
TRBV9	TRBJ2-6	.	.	TGTGCCAGCACCCTCAGGGCGTCTGGGGCCAACGTCCTGACTTTC	CASTLRASGANVLTF
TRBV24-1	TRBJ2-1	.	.	TGTGCCACCAGTGATTTGGCAGGGGCTACCTACAATGAGCAGTTCTTC	CATSDLAGATYNEQFF
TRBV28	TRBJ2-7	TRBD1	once	TGTGCCAGCAGCCTGGACAGGGTCTACGAGCAGTACTTC	CASSLDRVYEQYF
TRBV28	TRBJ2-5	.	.	TGTGCCAGCAGTTTATGGTCTGTAGGGGTGGAGACCCAGTACTTC	CASSLWSVGVETQYF
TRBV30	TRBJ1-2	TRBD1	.	TGTGCCTGGAGTGGAAGGGGACAGTCGAACTATGGCTACACCTTC	CAWSGRGQSNYGYTF
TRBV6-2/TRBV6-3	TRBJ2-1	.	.	TGTGCCAGCAGTTACTTGGGAGGAGCCTACAATGAGCAGTTCTTC	CASSYLGGAYNEQFF
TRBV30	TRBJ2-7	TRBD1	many	TGTGCCTGGTCTCGGGGGACAGGGCTTTACGAGCAGTACTTC	CAWSRGTGLYEQYF
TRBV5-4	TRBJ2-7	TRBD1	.	TGTGCCAGCAGCCCGGACCAGGGGGTTAGGGAGCAGTACTTC	CASSPDQGVREQYF
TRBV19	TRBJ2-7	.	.	TGTGCCAGTAGTATAACTCTAGATCGCGAGCAGTACTTC	CASSITLDREQYF
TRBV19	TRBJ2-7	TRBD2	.	TGTGCCAGTAGTTCTAGCGGACGCGCCTACGAGCAGTACTTC	CASSSSGRAYEQYF
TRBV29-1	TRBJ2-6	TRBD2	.	TGCAGCGTTGATTTTAGCGGGAGGTCTGGGGCCAACGTCCTGACTTTC	CSVDFSGRSGANVLTF
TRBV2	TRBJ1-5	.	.	TGTGCCAGTAGCGGATTTTCCCCCGCAGCAACTTATAGCAATCAGCCCCAGCATTTT	CASSGFSPAATYSNQPQHF
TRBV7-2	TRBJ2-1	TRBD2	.	TGTGCCAGCAGCGGTAGACTAGCGGGAGTCGGGAATGAGCAGTTCTTC	CASSGRLAGVGNEQFF
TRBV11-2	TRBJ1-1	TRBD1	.	TGTGCCAGCAGCTCCGGACAGGTGGTGGCTGAAGCTTTCTTT	CASSSGQVVAEAFF
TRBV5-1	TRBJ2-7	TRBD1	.	TGCGCCAGCAGCCCACTAAAGACAGGGGGCGGGCGGGGCGAGCAGTACTTC	CASSPLKTGGGRGEQYF
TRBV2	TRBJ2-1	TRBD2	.	TGTGCCAGGGAGCGGGGATTGCGCTACAATGAGCAGTTCTTC	CARERGLRYNEQFF
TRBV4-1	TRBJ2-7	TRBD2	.	TGCGCCAGCAGCCGCAAGACTAGCGGGGGCTACGAGCAGTACTTC	CASSRKTSGGYEQYF
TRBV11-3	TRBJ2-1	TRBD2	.	TGTGCCAGCAGTATGACTAGCCCCTACAATGAGCAGTTCTTC	CASSMTSPYNEQFF
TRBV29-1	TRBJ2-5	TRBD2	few	TGCAGCGTTGAAGATCTGGGACTAGCGGGAGAGACCCAGTACTTC	CSVEDLGLAGETQYF
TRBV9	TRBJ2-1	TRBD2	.	TGTGCCAGCAGCGTAGTGGCTAGCGGTAGCTCCTACAATGAGCAGTTCTTC	CASSVVASGSSYNEQFF
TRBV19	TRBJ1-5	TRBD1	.	TGTGCCAGTAGTATCAATGGACAGGGTTCCGCTCAGCCCCAGCATTTT	CASSINGQGSAQPQHF